The 7 T cell receptor beta chains in this list originate from one sample, sequenced in a study of blood T cell repertoires in COVID-19. Only in-frame clones appear in the TCRdb table, and some are missing; sequencing was by immunoSEQ multiplex PCR. Of 45,000 to 60,000 clones in the sample, 80% to 90% were seen once. The sequencing sample was made of peripheral blood. These receptors all stem from a man in his sixties with acute or convalescent COVID-19.

This clone was recorded only once. The genes are TRBV6-5 and TRBJ2-7, with D possibly TRBD2 on 5 matching bases. The germline V and J ends were trimmed by 0 bases and 0 bases, with 12 bases remaining between them. Germline lookup yields CDR1 MNHEY and CDR2 SVGAGI. The CDR3 totals 16 residues. CDR3 in amino acids: CASSYSSGRGSYEQYF. CDR3 nucleotide sequence: TGTGCCAGCAGTTACTCGAGCGGCAGAGGCTCCTACGAGCAGTACTTC.

The rearrangement uses TRBV5-1 and TRBJ1-2; TRBD1 agrees at 8 bases. V lost 4 bases, J lost 9 bases, and 14 bases stayed unmatched. Germline V CDR1 and CDR2: SGHRS, YFSETQ. This CDR3 region has 15 residues. CDR3 amino acids: CASSALGQVPGSYTF. The CDR3 DNA is TGCGCCAGCAGCGCCCTGGGACAGGTCCCTGGTAGCTACACCTTC.

V is TRBV5-1 and J is TRBJ2-2; no definite D call. The V gene lost 3 bases and the J gene lost 1 base, with 7 bases spanning the gap. The CDR3 sequence is 14 residues long. CDR1 and CDR2 from the germline V gene are SGHRS and YFSETQ. CDR3 nucleotides: TGCGCCAGCAGCTGGGCAGGGAACACCGGGGAGCTGTTTTTT. Amino acid sequence: CASSWAGNTGELFF.

V and J are TRBV11-3 and TRBJ2-7; the D is unclear. The CDR3 consists of 12 residues. Germline-derived CDR1 and CDR2 are SGHNT and YENEEA. Trimming removed 5 bases from V and 4 bases from J, with 9 bases in between. The CDR3 region has the DNA TGTGCCAGCAGCCCGACTGGTTACGAGCAGTACTTC. Translating gives CASSPTGYEQYF.

This sequence joins TRBV7-2 and TRBJ2-7, with 13 positions matching TRBD2. CDR1 and CDR2 (germline): SGHTA, FQGNSA. The CDR3 consists of 14 residues. The J segment lost 4 bases and the V segment lost 3 bases, leaving 0 bases of the junction unmatched. The CDR3 region has the DNA TGTGCCAGCAGCTTGACTAGCGGGGGGTACGAGCAGTACTTC. Amino acids: CASSLTSGGYEQYF.

The chain is built from TRBV5-1 and TRBJ2-5, with D tentatively TRBD1 (6 bases). Trimming removed 1 base at V and 1 base at J, with 17 bases between. CDR3 size: 17 residues. CDR1 is SGHRS, CDR2 YFSETQ, per germline. The CDR3 bases are TGCGCCAGCAGCTTGTCCGGGTTGGGACACCTCCAAGAGACCCAGTACTTC. This gives the protein CASSLSGLGHLQETQYF.

The chain is built from TRBV6-4 and TRBJ2-1, with D possibly TRBD2 on 5 matching bases. V lost 6 bases and J lost 7, with 16 bases in between. The CDR3 has 14 amino acids. Germline values: CDR1 MRHNA, CDR2 SNTAGT. The CDR3 sequence: CASSSGYGWNEQFF. The DNA of the CDR3 is TGTGCCAGCAGCTCGGGGTATGGGTGGAATGAGCAGTTCTTC.